Below, 15 T cell receptor beta chains from the same sample are listed, as sequenced in a study of regulatory T cells in long-lasting Graves disease. HTBI primers from iRepertoire and Arm-PCR of CDR3 regions yielded the TCR beta libraries. TCRdb recomputed calls from the multiplex PCR reads with MiXCR, one row per CDR3 protein. Altogether under 350,000 distinct CDR3 sequences are present, 22% being singletons, with the ten largest covering approximately 53%. Regarding time point: persistent/refractory GD, antithyroid drugs over 5 years with positive TRAb. RNA from PBMCs was the source of the TCR library. Sequences were derived from peripheral blood mononuclear cells (PBMCs), sampled when the disease was refractory, from a patient treated with antithyroid drugs. The source is a female donor with Graves disease.

At least ten counts were recorded for this clonotype. The junction departs from the called germline gene at one end, perhaps through a read error. This rearrangement joins TRBV5-1 to TRBJ2-7; 12 bases align to TRBD2. The CDR3 covers 13 residues. Germline values: CDR1 SGHRS, CDR2 YFSETQ. This CDR3 reads CASSLAGGLEQYF. CDR3 sequence (DNA): TGTGCCAGCAGTCTAGCGGGAGGGCTCGAGCAGTACTTC.

This rearrangement joins TRBV9 to TRBJ2-1, with 7 bases lining up with TRBD2. CDR1 and CDR2 from the germline V gene are SGDLS and YYNGEE. This CDR3 has 16 amino acids. V shed 0 bases, J shed 9 bases, and the junction held 12 bases outside the gene matches. CDR3 in amino acids: CASSVATGLRASEQFF. The DNA for the CDR3 is TGTGCCAGCAGCGTAGCTACGGGACTAAGGGCTAGTGAGCAGTTCTTC.

This clonotype occurred a few times. The CDR3 loop reads CASSWGRGSANEQFF. CDR3 DNA sequence: TGTGCCAGCAGCTGGGGAAGGGGATCGGCGAATGAGCAGTTCTTC. The genes are TRBV7-2 and TRBJ2-1; D is possibly TRBD1 (5 bases). The CDR3 has 15 residues. V was shortened by 4 bases and J by 7 bases, with 17 bases between the two germline ends. Germline lookup yields CDR1 SGHTA and CDR2 FQGNSA.

The chain links TRBV3-1 to TRBJ2-7, with D possibly matching TRBD2 (5 bases). Germline CDR1 reads LGHDT; CDR2 reads YNNKEL (reference sequence). V was pared by 5 bases and J by 1 base, with 12 bases between. This CDR3 has 14 residues. The CDR3 sequence: CASSFGLQSYEQYF. CDR3 nucleotide sequence: TGTGCCAGCAGCTTCGGACTCCAATCCTACGAGCAGTACTTC.

The chain has TRBV10-3 and TRBJ1-1; 7 bases map to TRBD1. This CDR3 is built from 12 residues. The germline V gene encodes CDR1 ENHRY and CDR2 SYGVKD. The DNA of the CDR3 is TGTGTCAGCCAGGGGGTTAACACTGAAGCTTTCTTT. Its translation is CVSQGVNTEAFF.

The sample holds a few counts of this clonotype. The J gene is TRBJ1-5, the V gene TRBV4-1, with 8 bases matching TRBD1. The CDR3 sequence is 16 residues long. With 8 bases clipped from V and 2 bases from J, the junction kept 11 bases outside the gene matches. Germline V gives CDR1 MGHRA, CDR2 YSYEKL. The chain's CDR3 is CASRQATGGRNQPQHF. The CDR3 DNA is TGCGCCAGCCGACAGGCTACAGGGGGTCGCAATCAGCCCCAGCATTTT.

This clonotype appeared many times. This chain uses TRBV6-1 with TRBJ1-2; 9 nucleotides line up with TRBD1. CDR3 size: 13 residues. The germline CDR1 and CDR2 sequences are MNHNS and SASEGT. The J segment lost 8 bases and the V segment lost 6 bases, leaving 7 bases of the junction unmatched. In DNA form, the CDR3 reads TGTGCCAGCAGGGGGACAGGGTCGAACGGCTACACCTTC. Residues: CASRGTGSNGYTF.

The genes are TRBV27 and TRBJ2-3; TRBD1 matches at 7 bases. J lost 5 bases, V lost 2 bases, and 1 base had no gene match. Germline loops: CDR1 MNHEY, CDR2 SMNVEV (reference sequence). The CDR3 has 13 amino acids. The CDR3 sequence: CASSLTGEDTQYF. The DNA of the CDR3 is TGTGCCAGCAGTTTAACAGGGGAAGATACGCAGTATTTT.

This chain links TRBV29-1 with TRBJ2-5; TRBD1 might be the D (5 bases). The CDR3 consists of 11 residues. The germline CDR1 and CDR2 sequences are SQVTM and ANQGSEA. V dropped 5 bases and J dropped 7 bases, with 11 bases sitting between them. The CDR3 region is CSVLREGTQYF. Written as DNA, the CDR3 is TGCAGCGTTCTCAGGGAAGGGACCCAGTACTTC.

This clonotype was seen more than once but under ten times. This chain joins TRBV28 and TRBJ2-2; D gene ambiguous. V dropped 6 bases and J dropped 4 bases, with 12 bases sitting between them. In germline, CDR1 is MDHEN, CDR2 SYDVKM. This CDR3 contains 14 residues. The CDR3 reads CASRLRSGTGELFF. The DNA for the CDR3 is TGTGCCAGCAGGCTGAGGAGTGGCACCGGGGAGCTGTTTTTT.

V is TRBV4-3 and J is TRBJ2-7; D tentatively reads TRBD1 or TRBD2 (5 bases each). This CDR3 is 16 amino acids long. V lost 3 bases, J lost 2 bases, and 17 bases lay in between. Germline lookup yields CDR1 LGHNA and CDR2 YSLEER. CDR3 coding DNA: TGCGCCAGCAGCCATGGCTTAGGGGACGAGACCTACGAGCAGTACTTC. This translates into CASSHGLGDETYEQYF.

With regard to this clonotype: This may be a read error: a much more frequent sequence differs by one nucleotide. V usage is TRBV2 and J usage is TRBJ1-5; D gene unclear. The CDR3 loop spans 15 amino acids. CDR1 is SNHLY and CDR2 is FYNNEI in the germline V gene. Trimming pared 1 base from V and 0 bases from J, leaving 7 bases between. DNA of the CDR3: TGTGCCAGCAGTGAAGGGCAGAGTAGCAATCAGCCCCAGCATTTT. Protein product: CASSEGQSSNQPQHF.

The V gene is TRBV12-3 or TRBV12-4, the J gene TRBJ1-1; D unclear. The CDR3 has 12 residues. Trimming pared 6 bases from V and 8 bases from J, leaving 13 bases between. CDR3 protein: CASRSGFGEAFF. Written as DNA, the CDR3 is TGTGCCAGCAGGTCGGGGTTTGGCGAAGCTTTCTTT.

This chain links TRBV7-3 with TRBJ2-7; D might be TRBD1 or TRBD2, each matching 6 bases. Trimming took off 3 bases at V and 2 bases at J, with 14 bases between the two ends. Germline V gene sequence: CDR1 SGHTA, CDR2 FQGTGA. The CDR3 is 15 residues long. CDR3 DNA sequence: TGTGCCAGCAGCTTCGGGGGCGGTCCAGCCTACGAGCAGTACTTC. Protein sequence: CASSFGGGPAYEQYF. The variable domain in full, with the rest retrieved from reference TRBV7-3 and TRBJ2-7, is GAGVSQTPSNKVTEKGKYVELRCDPISGHTALYWYRQSLGQGPEFLIYFQGTGAADDSGLPNDRFFAVRPEGSVSTLKIQRTERGDSAVYLCASSFGGGPAYEQYFGPGTRLTVT.

The J gene is TRBJ1-2, the V gene TRBV20-1, with D maybe TRBD1 (5 bases). The length of the CDR3 is 14 residues. V lost 6 bases and J 6 bases, leaving 20 bases between the germline ends. The germline V gene encodes CDR1 DFQATT and CDR2 SNEGSKA (reference sequence). The CDR3 loop reads CSAPWGRRVDGYTF. CDR3 in DNA: TGCAGTGCCCCTTGGGGCAGAAGGGTCGATGGCTACACCTTC.